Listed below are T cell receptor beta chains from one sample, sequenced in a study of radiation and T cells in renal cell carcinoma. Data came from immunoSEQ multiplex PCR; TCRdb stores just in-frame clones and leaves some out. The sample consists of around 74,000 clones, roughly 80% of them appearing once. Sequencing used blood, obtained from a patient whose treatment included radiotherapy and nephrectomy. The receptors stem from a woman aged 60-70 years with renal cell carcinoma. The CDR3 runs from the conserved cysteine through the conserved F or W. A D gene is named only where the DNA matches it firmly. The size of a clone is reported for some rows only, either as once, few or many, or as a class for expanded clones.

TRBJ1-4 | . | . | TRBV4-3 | CASSYGYGSGGGEKLFF | TGCGCCAGCAGCTATGGGTATGGGTCCGGGGGTGGTGAAAAACTGTTTTTT
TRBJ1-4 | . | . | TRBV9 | CASSVPGEKLFF | TGTGCCAGCAGCGTCCCAGGTGAAAAACTGTTTTTT
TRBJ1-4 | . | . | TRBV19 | CASSIQGTSNEKLFF | TGTGCCAGTAGTATCCAGGGGACCTCTAATGAAAAACTGTTTTTT
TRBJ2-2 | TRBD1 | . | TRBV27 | CASSYRQGVYTGELFF | TGTGCCAGCAGTTATCGACAGGGGGTGTACACCGGGGAGCTGTTTTTT
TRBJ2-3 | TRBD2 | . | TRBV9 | CASNPGDYSTDTQYF | TGTGCCAGCAACCCCGGGGACTACAGCACAGATACGCAGTATTTT
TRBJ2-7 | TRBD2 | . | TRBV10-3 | CATRREALDHEQYF | TGTGCCACCCGCCGGGAGGCTCTTGACCACGAGCAGTACTTC
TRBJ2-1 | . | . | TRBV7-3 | CASSLTARDRGEQFF | TGTGCCAGCAGCTTAACGGCGAGGGATCGGGGTGAGCAGTTCTTC
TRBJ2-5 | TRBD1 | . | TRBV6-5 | CASSYLTGGKETQYF | TGTGCCAGCAGTTACTTGACAGGGGGCAAAGAGACCCAGTACTTC
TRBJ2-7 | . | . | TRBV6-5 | CASSYSGQNEQYF | TGTGCCAGCAGTTACTCGGGGCAAAACGAGCAGTACTTC
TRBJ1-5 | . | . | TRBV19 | CASSGSGRRYSNQPQHF | TGTGCCAGTAGTGGTTCAGGGCGCCGATATAGCAATCAGCCCCAGCATTTT
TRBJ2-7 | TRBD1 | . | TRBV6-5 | CASSYSTGGRYEQYF | TGTGCCAGCAGTTACTCGACAGGGGGCAGGTACGAGCAGTACTTC
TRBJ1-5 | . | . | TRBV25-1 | CASSGKGGYNQPQHF | TGTGCCAGCAGTGGGAAGGGCGGCTACAATCAGCCCCAGCATTTT
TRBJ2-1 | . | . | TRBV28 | CASSLEGHNEQFF | TGTGCCAGCAGTTTAGAGGGTCACAATGAGCAGTTCTTC
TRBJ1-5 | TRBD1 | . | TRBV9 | CASSVAGTGGVWRPQHF | TGTGCCAGCAGCGTCGCGGGGACAGGCGGGGTTTGGAGGCCCCAGCATTTT
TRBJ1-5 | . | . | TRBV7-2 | CASSRGNAGEHQHF | TGTGCCAGCAGCCGAGGTAACGCGGGGGAGCACCAGCATTTT
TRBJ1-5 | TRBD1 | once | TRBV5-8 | CASSRDRGVSNQPQHF | TGTGCCAGCAGCCGGGACAGGGGTGTTAGCAATCAGCCCCAGCATTTT
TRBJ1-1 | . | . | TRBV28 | CASESRGQFSTEAFF | TGTGCCAGCGAGTCCCGGGGACAATTTAGTACTGAAGCTTTCTTT
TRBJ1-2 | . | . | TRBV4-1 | CASSQDGSLSESTNYGYTF | TGCGCCAGCAGCCAAGATGGGAGCCTATCCGAGAGTACTAACTATGGCTACACCTTC
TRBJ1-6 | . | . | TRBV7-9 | CASSLRGGTDNSPLHF | TGTGCCAGCAGCTTACGCGGGGGGACCGATAATTCACCCCTCCACTTT
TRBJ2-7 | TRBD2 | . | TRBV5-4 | CASSWSQREFYEQYF | TGTGCCAGCAGCTGGAGCCAGCGGGAGTTCTACGAGCAGTACTTC
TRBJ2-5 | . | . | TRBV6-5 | CASSFGRGRETQYF | TGTGCCAGCAGCTTTGGACGGGGGAGGGAGACCCAGTACTTC
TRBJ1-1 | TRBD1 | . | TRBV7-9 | CASSFPGTGETEAFF | TGTGCCAGCAGCTTCCCCGGGACAGGGGAAACTGAAGCTTTCTTT
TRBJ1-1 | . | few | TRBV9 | CASSVYGGLNTEAFF | TGTGCCAGCAGCGTTTACGGGGGCTTGAACACTGAAGCTTTCTTT
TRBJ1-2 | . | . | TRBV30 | CAWSVSSVRSRRYGYTF | TGTGCCTGGAGTGTCTCATCCGTACGGAGCCGCCGCTATGGCTACACCTTC
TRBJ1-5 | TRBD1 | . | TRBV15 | CATSRPHLRQGADGQPQHF | TGTGCCACCAGCAGACCTCACTTAAGACAGGGGGCTGACGGTCAGCCCCAGCATTTT
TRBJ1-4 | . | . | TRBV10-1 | CASSETGRANEKLFF | TGCGCCAGCAGTGAGACCGGCAGAGCTAATGAAAAACTGTTTTTT
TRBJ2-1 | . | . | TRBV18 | CASSPRRGDYEQFF | TGTGCCAGCTCCCCTCGTCGAGGGGACTATGAGCAGTTCTTC
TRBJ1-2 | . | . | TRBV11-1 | CASSLAGAQGNYGYTF | TGTGCCAGCAGCTTAGCGGGGGCACAGGGCAACTATGGCTACACCTTC
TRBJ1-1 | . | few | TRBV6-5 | CASSTIGATEAFF | TGTGCCAGCAGTACCATAGGGGCGACTGAAGCTTTCTTT
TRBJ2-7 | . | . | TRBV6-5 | CASSYSKAGTVQYF | TGTGCCAGCAGTTACTCGAAAGCAGGCACCGTGCAGTACTTC
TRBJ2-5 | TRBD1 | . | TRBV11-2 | CASTLTGGGETQYF | TGTGCCAGCACACTGACAGGGGGCGGAGAGACCCAGTACTTC
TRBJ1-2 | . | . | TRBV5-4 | CASSFLTLNYGYTF | TGTGCCAGCAGCTTTCTCACACTCAACTATGGCTACACCTTC
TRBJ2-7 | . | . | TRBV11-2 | CASSPPGSFNVYEQYF | TGTGCCAGCAGCCCCCCGGGGAGCTTTAACGTCTACGAGCAGTACTTC
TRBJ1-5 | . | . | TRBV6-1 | CASSETQDNQPQHF | TGTGCCAGCAGTGAAACACAAGACAATCAGCCCCAGCATTTT
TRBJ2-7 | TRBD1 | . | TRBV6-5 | CASSRDRVGGEQYF | TGTGCCAGCAGTAGAGACAGGGTAGGCGGCGAGCAGTACTTC
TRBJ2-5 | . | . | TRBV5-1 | CASSLLGGQETQYF | TGCGCCAGCAGCTTGTTAGGGGGACAAGAGACCCAGTACTTC
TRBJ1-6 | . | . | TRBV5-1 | CASSLTYNSPLHF | TGCGCCAGCAGCTTGACCTATAATTCACCCCTCCACTTT
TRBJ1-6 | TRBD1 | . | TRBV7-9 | CASSPRDRGPSDSPLHF | TGTGCCAGCAGCCCCCGGGACAGGGGGCCTTCCGATTCACCCCTCCACTTT
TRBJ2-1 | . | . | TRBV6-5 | CASTTGAAEQFF | TGTGCCAGCACCACGGGGGCGGCTGAGCAGTTCTTC
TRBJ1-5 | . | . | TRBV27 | CASSQWGENQPQHF | TGTGCCAGCAGCCAATGGGGGGAGAATCAGCCCCAGCATTTT
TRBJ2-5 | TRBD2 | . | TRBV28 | CASSLGASGGARETQYF | TGTGCCAGCAGTTTAGGGGCTAGCGGGGGGGCCAGAGAGACCCAGTACTTC
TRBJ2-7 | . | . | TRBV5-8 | CASSLVYEQYF | TGTGCCAGCAGCTTGGTCTACGAGCAGTACTTC
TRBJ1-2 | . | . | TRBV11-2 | CASSLGWRGRDYGYTF | TGTGCCAGCAGCTTAGGATGGAGGGGCAGAGACTATGGCTACACCTTC
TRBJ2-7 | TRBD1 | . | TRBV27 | CASSPRTGSSYEQYF | TGTGCCAGCAGTCCCCGGACAGGGAGCTCCTACGAGCAGTACTTC